The clone carrying this T cell receptor beta chain appeared once. This entry is derived from a study of blood T cell repertoires in COVID-19. At the level of the study: Researchers got acute and convalescent COVID-19 samples from the United States, Italy and Spain.

The CDR3 totals 13 residues. The germline gives CDR1 SGHDN, CDR2 FVKESK. The V gene end was trimmed by 8 bases and the J gene end by 5 bases; junction bases not matched to a gene: 6. This table comes from immunoSEQ multiplex PCR, and its TCRdb copy is limited to in-frame clones, with some not included. The sample holds about 300,000 clones, almost 90% seen once. Everyone who took part was roughly 18 to 89 years old, and they came from 20 to 25 US areas. This receptor was identified in a woman aged 18-29 years with acute COVID-19. The sequencing sample was made of PBMCs or T cells enriched from blood (not recorded which). The J gene is TRBJ2-5, the V gene TRBV14; 9 positions agree with TRBD1. This chain's CDR3 is CASARDRVETQYF. The CDR3 region has the DNA TGTGCCAGCGCCCGGGACAGGGTGGAGACCCAGTACTTC.